This entry lists 21 T cell receptor beta chains sequenced from one sample in a study of blood T cell repertoires in COVID-19. Only in-frame clones appear in the TCRdb table, and some are missing; sequencing was by immunoSEQ multiplex PCR. The table lists 250,000 or so clones, roughly 80% of them singletons. The source material was PBMCs or T cells enriched from blood (not recorded which). These receptors originate from a man aged 55-75 years who had recovered from COVID-19.

In DNA, the CDR3 is TGTGCCAGCAGCTTGGGACAGGGGGAAATTTCACCCCTCCACTTT. Its protein product is CASSLGQGEISPLHF. This chain uses TRBV7-3 with TRBJ1-6; 11 bases agree with TRBD1. The V gene end was trimmed by 3 bases and the J gene end by 9 bases; junction bases not matched to a gene: 4. This CDR3 region has 15 residues. CDR1 and CDR2 from the germline V gene are SGHTA and FQGTGA.

The rearrangement joins TRBV10-2 to TRBJ1-4; D unclear. Per germline, CDR1 WSHSY and CDR2 SAAADI. V lost 2 bases and J lost 8, with 15 bases in between. The CDR3 totals 15 residues. For the CDR3, the DNA is TGCGCCAGCAGTGAGACTGCGGGGTCGGTCGAAAAACTGTTTTTT. Translating gives CASSETAGSVEKLFF.

The V call is TRBV2, the J call TRBJ1-4, with 11 bases aligning to TRBD1. With 1 base clipped from V and 4 bases from J, the junction kept 8 bases outside the gene matches. There are 18 residues in the CDR3. Germline CDR1 and CDR2: SNHLY and FYNNEI. DNA for the CDR3: TGTGCCAGCAGTGAAGGGACAGGGGGCCGAGCCGATAATGAAAAACTGTTTTTT. Amino acids: CASSEGTGGRADNEKLFF.

The chain couples TRBV19 to TRBJ2-2; possibly TRBD2 for D (5 bases). Germline CDR1 LNHDA, CDR2 SQIVND (reference sequence). The CDR3 totals 15 residues. V lost 5 bases and J lost 2, with 12 bases in between. The CDR3 reads CASSLPAENTGELFF. For the CDR3, the DNA is TGTGCCAGTAGTTTGCCAGCGGAAAACACCGGGGAGCTGTTTTTT.

The chain links TRBV6-5 to TRBJ2-2; 7 bases agree with TRBD2. CDR3 size: 15 residues. After removal of 6 bases from V and 0 bases from J, the junction contained 4 bases not matched to a gene. The V gene's germline CDR1 is MNHEY and CDR2 SVGAGI. The CDR3 region is CASSREDSNTGELFF. The CDR3 bases are TGTGCCAGCAGCCGGGAGGATTCGAACACCGGGGAGCTGTTTTTT.

This chain links TRBV11-3 with TRBJ1-2; perhaps TRBD1 as D (5 bases). Germline lookup yields CDR1 SGHNT and CDR2 YENEEA. V was shortened by 5 bases and J by 8 bases, with 15 bases between the two germline ends. This CDR3 region has 13 residues. Written as DNA, the CDR3 is TGTGCCAGCAGCCGCCAGGGTGTTGAAGGCTACACCTTC. Residues: CASSRQGVEGYTF.

This clone was seen just once. This chain connects TRBV19 to TRBJ1-5, with D unclear. Germline CDR1 LNHDA, CDR2 SQIVND (reference sequence). The CDR3 covers 16 residues. V lost 1 base, J lost 0 bases, and 10 bases lay in between. CDR3 region: CASSIGEPYSNQPQHF. CDR3 sequence (DNA): TGTGCCAGTAGTATAGGGGAGCCATATAGCAATCAGCCCCAGCATTTT. Combining the CDR3 with reference TRBV19 and TRBJ1-5 gives the whole variable domain DGGITQSPKYLFRKEGQNVTLSCEQNLNHDAMYWYRQDPGQGLRLIYYSQIVNDFQKGDIAEGYSVSREKKESFPLTVTSAQKNPTAFYLCASSIGEPYSNQPQHFGDGTRLSIL.

The chain uses TRBV6-2 or TRBV6-3 and TRBJ2-5; 8 nucleotides match TRBD1. Unmatched junction bases numbered 10, after V lost 6 bases and J lost 7 bases. CDR3 size: 14 residues. Germline assignment: CDR1 MNHEY and CDR2 SVGEGT. The CDR3 is CASSPFRGPVTQYF. Written as DNA, the CDR3 is TGTGCCAGCAGCCCATTCAGGGGGCCGGTGACCCAGTACTTC.

This chain connects TRBV24-1 to TRBJ2-1; possible D gene TRBD1, 6 bases. Germline V gene sequence: CDR1 KGHDR, CDR2 SFDVKD. The length of the CDR3 is 14 residues. V was trimmed by 0 bases and J by 6 bases, leaving 8 bases between them. The CDR3 is CATSDLRRGNEQFF. The CDR3, as DNA: TGTGCCACCAGTGATTTGCGCAGGGGCAATGAGCAGTTCTTC.

This rearrangement joins TRBV7-9 to TRBJ1-2; TRBD1 is a possible D gene (5 bases). The CDR3 loop spans 16 amino acids. V was trimmed by 3 bases and J by 0 bases, leaving 14 bases between them. The germline gives CDR1 SEHNR, CDR2 FQNEAQ (reference sequence). The CDR3 sequence: CASSLAIGHTNYGYTF. Here the CDR3 DNA reads TGTGCCAGCAGCTTGGCTATCGGACACACTAACTATGGCTACACCTTC.

V gene TRBV7-9 combines with J gene TRBJ2-3; 7 bases match TRBD1. This CDR3 region has 15 residues. CDR1 is SEHNR and CDR2 is FQNEAQ in the germline V gene (reference sequence). V shed 5 bases and J 1 base; nucleotides not matched to a gene: 6. The CDR3 DNA follows: TGTGCCAGCAGCGTTTGGGACAGCCGCACAGATACGCAGTATTTT. Its protein product is CASSVWDSRTDTQYF.

The chain links TRBV5-6 to TRBJ1-5, with TRBD1 as a possible D gene (6 bases). The CDR3 length is 17 residues. V lost 0 bases and J lost 2, with 15 bases in between. Germline V CDR1 and CDR2: SGHDT, YYEEEE. The CDR3 spells CASSLGRRDIGNQPQHF. The DNA for the CDR3 is TGTGCCAGCAGCTTGGGACGTCGGGACATAGGCAATCAGCCCCAGCATTTT.

The gene calls are TRBV4-2 and TRBJ2-5, with TRBD2 matching over 7 bases. The length of the CDR3 is 15 residues. The V gene end was trimmed by 5 bases and the J gene end by 4 bases; junction bases not matched to a gene: 10. CDR1 LGHNA and CDR2 YNFKEQ come from the germline V gene. CDR3 sequence: CASSNERTSRETQYF. For the CDR3, the DNA is TGTGCCAGCAGCAATGAGAGGACTAGTAGAGAGACCCAGTACTTC.

The chain joins TRBV19 to TRBJ2-1, with TRBD2 identical over 11 bases. The length of the CDR3 is 16 residues. The germline CDR1 and CDR2 sequences are LNHDA and SQIVND (reference sequence). The junction had 10 bases not matched to a gene; V was cut back by 5 bases and J by 7 bases. For the CDR3, the DNA is TGTGCCAGTAGTCTCCTGGGTAGCGGGGGGGTGAATGAGCAGTTCTTC. Its translation is CASSLLGSGGVNEQFF.

The rearrangement links TRBV10-3 to TRBJ1-2; D unclear. The germline V gene encodes CDR1 ENHRY and CDR2 SYGVKD. CDR3 length: 12 residues. Trimming cost V 5 bases and J 4 bases, with 8 bases left between them. The CDR3 DNA is TGTGCCATCAGTCAAGACACCTATGGCTACACCTTC. Translation gives CAISQDTYGYTF.

The J gene is TRBJ1-3, the V gene TRBV6-4, with no clear D. The CDR3 is 14 residues long. Germline CDR1 and CDR2: MRHNA and SNTAGT. The V and J ends lost 6 bases and 0 bases respectively, with 9 bases between them. The CDR3 spells CASRVRDSGNTIYF. The CDR3 DNA follows: TGTGCCAGCAGGGTCCGGGACTCTGGAAACACCATATATTTT.

The chain uses TRBV9 and TRBJ2-1, with 9 bases fitting TRBD2. With 3 bases clipped from V and 9 bases from J, the junction kept 10 bases outside the gene matches. The CDR3 extends over 15 amino acids. CDR1 is SGDLS, CDR2 YYNGEE, per germline. The CDR3 protein is CASSERLAVFGEQFF. In DNA, the CDR3 is TGTGCCAGCAGCGAAAGACTAGCGGTATTCGGTGAGCAGTTCTTC.

J is TRBJ1-2 and V is TRBV12-3 or TRBV12-4; TRBD1 is a possible D gene (5 bases). This CDR3 is 13 amino acids long. Trimming shortened V by 3 bases and J by 2 bases, and 7 bases separated the two germline ends. The CDR3 DNA reads TGTGCCAGCAGTTTTCAGGGAAACTATGGCTACACCTTC. It codes for CASSFQGNYGYTF.

The chain employs TRBV2 and TRBJ1-5, with 12 nucleotides matching TRBD1. The germline V gene encodes CDR1 SNHLY and CDR2 FYNNEI. Trimming took 11 bases from V and 8 from J; bases not matched to a gene: 7. The CDR3 spans 13 residues. CDR3 region: CAGTGGLTEPQHF. Written as DNA, the CDR3 is TGTGCCGGGACAGGGGGCCTGACGGAGCCCCAGCATTTT.

The chain carries TRBV30 and TRBJ2-1; TRBD1 matches at 10 bases. This CDR3 contains 15 residues. From germline, CDR1 is GTSNPN and CDR2 SVGIG (reference sequence). The V segment lost 0 bases and the J segment 6 bases; nucleotides outside the gene matches: 5. CDR3 loop: CAWSVSRTGGNEQFF. The CDR3 DNA is TGTGCCTGGAGTGTAAGCCGGACAGGGGGCAATGAGCAGTTCTTC.

The chain recombines TRBV12-5 with TRBJ2-7; possible D gene TRBD2, 7 bases. Trimming shortened V by 8 bases and J by 2 bases, and 19 bases separated the two germline ends. Germline V lookup: CDR1 LGHNT, CDR2 FRNRAP. The CDR3 covers 15 residues. The CDR3 loop reads CASSSRAGATYEQYF. CDR3 in DNA: TGTGCTAGTTCCAGCCGGGCGGGGGCTACCTACGAGCAGTACTTC.